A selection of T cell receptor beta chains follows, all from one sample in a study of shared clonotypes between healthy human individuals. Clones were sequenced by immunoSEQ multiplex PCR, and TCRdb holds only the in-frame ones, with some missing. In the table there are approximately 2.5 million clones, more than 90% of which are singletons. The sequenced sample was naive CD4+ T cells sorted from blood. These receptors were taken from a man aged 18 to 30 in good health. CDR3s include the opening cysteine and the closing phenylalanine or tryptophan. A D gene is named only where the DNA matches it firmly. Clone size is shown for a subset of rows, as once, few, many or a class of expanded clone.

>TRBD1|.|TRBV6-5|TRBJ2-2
TGTGCCAGCAGTTCGGGACAGGGAAACACCGGGGAGCTGTTTTTT
CASSSGQGNTGELFF
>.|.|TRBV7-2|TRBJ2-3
TGTGCCAGCAGCTTATCCCGCAGGCAGTTGGATACGCAGTATTTT
CASSLSRRQLDTQYF
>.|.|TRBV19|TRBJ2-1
TGTGCCAGTATAGGGTACAATGAGCAGTTCTTC
CASIGYNEQFF
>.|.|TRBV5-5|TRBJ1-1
TGTGCCAGCAGCGACAGGAGCCTGAACACTGAAGCTTTCTTT
CASSDRSLNTEAFF
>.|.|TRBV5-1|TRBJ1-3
TGCGCCAGCAGCTCTCCTGGGGGATCTGGAAACACCATATATTTT
CASSSPGGSGNTIYF
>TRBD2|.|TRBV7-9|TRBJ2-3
TGTGCCAGCAGCCCACCGGGACTAGCGATCACAGATACGCAGTATTTT
CASSPPGLAITDTQYF
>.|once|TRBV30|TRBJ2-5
TGTGCCTGGACTAACGGGGCAGTCAGGTACTTC
CAWTNGAVRYF
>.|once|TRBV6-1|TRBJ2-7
TGTGCCAGCAGTGAAAGAGGACAGTCCTACGAGCAGTACTTC
CASSERGQSYEQYF
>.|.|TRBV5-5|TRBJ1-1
TGTGCCAGCAGCGCGTCCGCGGGCAGCCTGAACACTGAAGCTTTCTTT
CASSASAGSLNTEAFF
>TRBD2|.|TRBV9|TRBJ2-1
TGTGCCAGCAGCGTAGCTAGCGGGAGGGCGTGGGAGCAGTTCTTC
CASSVASGRAWEQFF
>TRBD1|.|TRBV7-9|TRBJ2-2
TGTGCCAGCAGCTTCCAACAGGGGAGTGGCACCGGGGAGCTGTTTTTT
CASSFQQGSGTGELFF
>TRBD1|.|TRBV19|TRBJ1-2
TGTGCCAGTAGCCCGGGACAGGGGGCGCGAGGCTACACCTTC
CASSPGQGARGYTF
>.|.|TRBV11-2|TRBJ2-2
TGTGCCAGCAGCTTGGGCGCTAAAACCGGGGAGCTGTTTTTT
CASSLGAKTGELFF
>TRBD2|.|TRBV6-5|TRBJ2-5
TGTGCCAGCAGGAGCGGGGGGGCCGGTTGGGAGACCCAGTACTTC
CASRSGGAGWETQYF
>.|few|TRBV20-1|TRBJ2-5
TGCAGTGCTAGAGGAGGGGAGACCCAGTACTTC
CSARGGETQYF
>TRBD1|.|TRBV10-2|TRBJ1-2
TGCGCCAGCAGTGCCGGGACAGCGGATAACTATGGCTACACCTTC
CASSAGTADNYGYTF
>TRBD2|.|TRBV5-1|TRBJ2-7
TGCGCCAGCAGACAACTAGCGGGAGACGGCGAGCAGTACTTC
CASRQLAGDGEQYF
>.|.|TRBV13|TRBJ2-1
TGTGCCAGCAGCTTATACCTTGGTGAGCAGTTCTTC
CASSLYLGEQFF
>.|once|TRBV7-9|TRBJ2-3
TGTGCCAGCAGCTTATCCACCACAGATACGCAGTATTTT
CASSLSTTDTQYF
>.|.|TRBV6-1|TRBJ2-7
TGTGCCAGCAGTGAAGGCCGAGACAGGCAGTTC
CASSEGRDRQF
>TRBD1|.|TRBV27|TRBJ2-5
TGTGCCAGCAGTAGGACAGGGGGGGAGACCCAGTACTTC
CASSRTGGETQYF
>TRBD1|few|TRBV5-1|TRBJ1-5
TGCGCCAGCCCCCAGGGGGACAGCAATCAGCCCCAGCATTTT
CASPQGDSNQPQHF
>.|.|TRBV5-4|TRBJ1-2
TGTGCCAGCAGCTTGGAGATGGGAGGAGGTGGCTACACCTTC
CASSLEMGGGGYTF
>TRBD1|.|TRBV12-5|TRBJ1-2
TGTGCTAGTGGTTTGGGCAAGACAGGGTTCATTCAAGGCTACACCTTC
CASGLGKTGFIQGYTF